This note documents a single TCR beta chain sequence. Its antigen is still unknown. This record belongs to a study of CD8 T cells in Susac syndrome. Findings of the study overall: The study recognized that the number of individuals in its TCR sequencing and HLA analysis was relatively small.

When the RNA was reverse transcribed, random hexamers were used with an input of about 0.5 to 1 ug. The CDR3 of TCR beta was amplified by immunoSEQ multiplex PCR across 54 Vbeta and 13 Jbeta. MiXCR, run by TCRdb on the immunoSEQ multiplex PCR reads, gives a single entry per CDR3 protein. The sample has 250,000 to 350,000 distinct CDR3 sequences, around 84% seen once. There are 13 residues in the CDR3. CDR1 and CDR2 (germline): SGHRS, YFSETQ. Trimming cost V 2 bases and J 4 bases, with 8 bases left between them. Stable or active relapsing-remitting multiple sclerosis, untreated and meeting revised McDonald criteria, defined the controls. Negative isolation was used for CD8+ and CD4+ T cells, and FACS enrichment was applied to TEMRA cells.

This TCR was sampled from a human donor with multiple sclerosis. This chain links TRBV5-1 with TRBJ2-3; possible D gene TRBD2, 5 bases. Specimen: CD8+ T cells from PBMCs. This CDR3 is CASSFGVADTQYF. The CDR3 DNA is TGCGCCAGCAGCTTCGGGGTCGCAGATACGCAGTATTTT.